The clone carrying this T cell receptor (beta chain) appeared many times. What it binds is not known. The CDR3 length is 13 residues. Germline V gene lookup returns CDR1 KGHSH and CDR2 LQKENI. Trimming left V 4 bases short and J 3 bases short, with 7 bases between. In making TCR cDNA, 5'RACE template switching added a universal primer site and UMIs to it. TCRdb fed the 5' RACE reads into MiXCR, producing one record per CDR3 protein. The repertoire holds around 300,000 distinct CDR3 sequences, with 4.1% as singletons. This entry is derived from a study of T cells after yellow fever vaccination. Turning to the study itself: It was SMART-Seq v4 Ultra Low Input that prepared the fractions with low cell numbers.

Whole-study results and caveats: Abundant clonotypes from the bulk population could have been carried over as contaminants into FACS-sorted repertoires. Overlap between CD4 and CD8 compartments was detected for a small share of clonotypes.

The clonotype comes from a man aged 18 to 30 who received the YFV17D yellow fever vaccine. The material sequenced was PBMCs, taken 5 days after the yellow fever booster vaccination. This chain links TRBV18 with TRBJ1-3; D is ambiguous. CDR3: CASSLDVGNTIYF. As DNA, the CDR3 is TGTGCCAGCTCACTGGACGTTGGAAACACCATATATTTT.